The sequence of this TCR beta chain was determined in a study of T cell repertoires in cytomegalovirus infection. Study-wide results and limits: HLA-C-restricted CMV-specific TCR beta clonotypes were dominant in the ex vivo response.

Trimming removed 3 bases from V and 5 bases from J, with 8 bases in between. The CDR3 has 11 residues. CDR1 DFQATT and CDR2 SNEGSKA come from the germline V gene (reference sequence). The count of this clonotype is one. Its specificity is unknown. TCRdb called the reads again in MiXCR, with one record for every CDR3 protein. The table shows some 100,000 distinct CDR3 sequences, with 20% to 25% occurring only once. The sequenced sample was CD8+ T cells from PBMCs. The TCR was taken from a human donor in good health (CMV status not recorded). Some clones in this sample may be carry-over from other donors' samples. The chain uses TRBV20-1 and TRBJ2-7; D not certain. This chain's CDR3 is CSARHLDEQYF. The CDR3 DNA reads as TGCAGTGCTAGGCATCTTGACGAGCAGTACTTC.